These 2 T cell receptor beta chains originate from one sample sequenced in a study of early T cells in non-severe SARS-CoV-2 infection (dated by TCRdb to 2020 to 2022). To prepare the library, 5' RACE was applied. The instrument given in TCRdb is NextSeq 500. The public reads were reanalyzed by TCRdb: fastp trimming at Q25, MiXCR alignment, in-frame beta chains only. Rows matching on CDR3 protein sequence are summarized as one entry with the most common DNA and genes. The sample table records about 49,000 distinct CDR3 sequences; 3.5% to 5% of these occur just once. Clones ranked in the top ten supply around 6% of the sample. The source material was whole blood. Every receptor here comes from an adult who was a healthcare worker with PCR-confirmed SARS-CoV-2 infection or an uninfected control (not recorded which).

This clonotype was detected a few times. This CDR3 reads CSARDVTGGNNSPLHF. The CDR3 region has the DNA TGCAGTGCTAGAGACGTGACAGGGGGCAATAATTCACCCCTCCACTTT. The rearrangement links TRBV20-1 to TRBJ1-6, with TRBD1 matching 10 bases. The CDR3 contains 16 residues. CDR1 and CDR2 (germline): DFQATT, SNEGSKA (reference sequence). V shed 0 bases and J 5 bases; nucleotides not matched to a gene: 4.

This chain uses TRBV24-1 with TRBJ2-3; 13 bases agree with TRBD2. Trimming cost V 4 bases and J 6 bases; bases outside gene matches: 6. The CDR3 is 16 residues long. Germline V gene sequence: CDR1 KGHDR, CDR2 SFDVKD. CDR3 amino acids: CATSDRGLAGMDTQYF. The CDR3 nucleotides are TGTGCCACCAGTGACCGGGGACTAGCGGGAATGGATACGCAGTATTTT.